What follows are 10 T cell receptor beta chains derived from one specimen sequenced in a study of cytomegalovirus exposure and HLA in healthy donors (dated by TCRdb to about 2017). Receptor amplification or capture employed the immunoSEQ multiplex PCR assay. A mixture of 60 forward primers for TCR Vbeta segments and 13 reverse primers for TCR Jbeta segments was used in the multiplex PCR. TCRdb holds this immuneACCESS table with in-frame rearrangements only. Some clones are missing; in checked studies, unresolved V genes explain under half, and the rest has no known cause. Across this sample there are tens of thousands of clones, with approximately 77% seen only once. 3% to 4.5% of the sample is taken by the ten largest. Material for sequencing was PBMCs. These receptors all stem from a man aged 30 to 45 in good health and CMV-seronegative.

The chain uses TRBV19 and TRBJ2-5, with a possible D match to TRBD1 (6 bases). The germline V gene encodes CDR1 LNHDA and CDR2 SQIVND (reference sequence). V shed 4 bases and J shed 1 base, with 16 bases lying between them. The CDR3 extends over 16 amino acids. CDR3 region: CASSTYRVAAQETQYF. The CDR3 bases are TGTGCCAGTAGTACTTACAGGGTGGCGGCCCAAGAGACCCAGTACTTC.

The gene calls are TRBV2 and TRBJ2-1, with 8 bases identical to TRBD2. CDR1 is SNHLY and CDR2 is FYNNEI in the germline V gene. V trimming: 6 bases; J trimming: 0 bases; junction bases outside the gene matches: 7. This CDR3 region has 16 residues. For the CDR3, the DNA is TGTGCCAGCAGGGACCCGGGACTAGTCTCCTACAATGAGCAGTTCTTC. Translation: CASRDPGLVSYNEQFF.

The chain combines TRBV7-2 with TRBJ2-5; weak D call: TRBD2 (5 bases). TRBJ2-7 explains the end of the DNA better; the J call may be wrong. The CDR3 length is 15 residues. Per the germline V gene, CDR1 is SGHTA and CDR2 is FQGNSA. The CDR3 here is CASSRGLLPSYEQYF. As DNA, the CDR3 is TGTGCCAGCAGCCGCGGACTTCTTCCCTCCTACGAGCAGTACTTC.

CDR3 region: CASSLYAVNEKLFF. In nucleotides, the CDR3 is TGTGCCAGCAGCTTATATGCAGTCAATGAAAAACTGTTTTTT. This rearrangement joins TRBV7-2 to TRBJ1-4; D gene unclear. Germline V gives CDR1 SGHTA, CDR2 FQGNSA. There are 14 residues in the CDR3. V shed 2 bases and J shed 5 bases, with 9 bases lying between them.

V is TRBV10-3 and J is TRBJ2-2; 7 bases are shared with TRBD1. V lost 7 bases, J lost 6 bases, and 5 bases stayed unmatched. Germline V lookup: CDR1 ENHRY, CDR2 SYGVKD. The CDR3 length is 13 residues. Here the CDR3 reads CAITPDRAGELFF. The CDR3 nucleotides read TGTGCCATCACTCCAGACAGGGCCGGGGAGCTGTTTTTT.

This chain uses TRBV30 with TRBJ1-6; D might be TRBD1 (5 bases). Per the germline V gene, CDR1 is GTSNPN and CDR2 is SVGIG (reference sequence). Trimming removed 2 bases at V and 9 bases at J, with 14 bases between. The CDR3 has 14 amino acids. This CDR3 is CAWSSAGGGSPLHF. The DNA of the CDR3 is TGTGCCTGGAGTTCGGCCGGGGGAGGTTCACCCCTCCACTTT.

CDR3 sequence: CASSPDREQFF. CDR3 nucleotides: TGTGCCAGCAGCCCGGACAGGGAGCAGTTCTTC. The chain couples TRBV7-9 to TRBJ2-1; 7 nucleotides line up with TRBD1. J lost 10 bases, V lost 5 bases, and 2 bases had no gene match. The length of the CDR3 is 11 residues. The V gene's germline CDR1 is SEHNR and CDR2 FQNEAQ (reference sequence). Variable domain in full (rest from reference TRBV7-9 and TRBJ2-1): DTGVSQNPRHKITKRGQNVTFRCDPISEHNRLYWYRQTLGQGPEFLTYFQNEAQLEKSRLLSDRFSAERPKGSFSTLEIQRTEQGDSAMYLCASSPDREQFFGPGTRLTVL.

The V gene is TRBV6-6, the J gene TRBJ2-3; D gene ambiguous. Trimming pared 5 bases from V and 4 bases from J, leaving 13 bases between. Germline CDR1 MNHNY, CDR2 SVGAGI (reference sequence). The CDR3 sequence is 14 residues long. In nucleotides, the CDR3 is TGTGCCAGCAGTAACCCCCATAGAGCAGATACGCAGTATTTT. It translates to CASSNPHRADTQYF.

The CDR3 DNA follows: TGTGCCAGCAGCTTTGGGACAGGGGGTATTGGGCAGTACTTC. The encoded protein is CASSFGTGGIGQYF. The chain has TRBV7-9 and TRBJ2-7, with 11 nucleotides matching TRBD1. The CDR3 has 14 residues. Trimming removed 3 bases from V and 9 bases from J; junction bases left unmatched: 7. The V gene's germline CDR1 is SEHNR and CDR2 FQNEAQ (reference sequence).

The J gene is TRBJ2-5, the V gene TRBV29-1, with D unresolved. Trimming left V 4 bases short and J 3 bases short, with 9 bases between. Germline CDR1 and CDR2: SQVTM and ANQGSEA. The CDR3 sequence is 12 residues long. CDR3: CSVASQKETQYF. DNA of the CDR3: TGCAGCGTTGCCTCCCAGAAAGAGACCCAGTACTTC.